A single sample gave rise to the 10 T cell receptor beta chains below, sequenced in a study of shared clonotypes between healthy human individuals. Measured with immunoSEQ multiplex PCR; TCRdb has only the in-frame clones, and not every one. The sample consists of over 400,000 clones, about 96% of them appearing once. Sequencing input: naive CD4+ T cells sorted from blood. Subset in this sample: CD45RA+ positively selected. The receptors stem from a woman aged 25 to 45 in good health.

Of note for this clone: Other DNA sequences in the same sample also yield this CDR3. CDR3 amino acids: CASSPGQGNQPQHF. As DNA, the CDR3 is TGTGCCAGCTCACCTGGGCAGGGAAATCAGCCCCAGCATTTT. The chain recombines TRBV18 with TRBJ1-5, with D perhaps TRBD1 (5 bases). The germline V and J ends were trimmed by 3 bases and 4 bases, with 10 bases remaining between them. The CDR3 has 14 residues. The V gene's germline CDR1 is KGHSH and CDR2 LQKENI.

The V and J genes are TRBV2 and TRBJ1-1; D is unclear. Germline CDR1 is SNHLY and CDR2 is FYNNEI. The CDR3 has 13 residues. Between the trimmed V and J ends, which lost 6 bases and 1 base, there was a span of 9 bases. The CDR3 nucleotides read TGTGCCAGCAGAAGGACGGAGAACACTGAAGCTTTCTTT. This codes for CASRRTENTEAFF.

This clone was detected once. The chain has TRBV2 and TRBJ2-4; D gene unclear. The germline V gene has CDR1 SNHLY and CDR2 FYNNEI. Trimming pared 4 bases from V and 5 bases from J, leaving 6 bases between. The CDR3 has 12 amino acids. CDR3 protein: CASSASENIQYF. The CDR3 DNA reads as TGTGCCAGCAGTGCATCCGAAAACATTCAGTACTTC.

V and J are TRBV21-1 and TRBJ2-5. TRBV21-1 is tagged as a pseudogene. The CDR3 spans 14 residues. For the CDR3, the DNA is TGTGCCAGCAGCAAAGGATTGTACCAAGAGACCCAGTACTTC. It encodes CASSKGLYQETQYF.

The CDR3 sequence is CASSLAARTGVEKLFF. The CDR3 DNA reads TGTGCCAGCAGCTTAGCAGCCCGGACAGGGGTAGAAAAACTGTTTTTT. The J gene is TRBJ1-4, the V gene TRBV7-9, with TRBD1 matching over 9 bases. Trimming removed 0 bases from V and 8 bases from J; junction bases left unmatched: 7. CDR3 size: 16 residues. Germline V gives CDR1 SEHNR, CDR2 FQNEAQ (reference sequence).

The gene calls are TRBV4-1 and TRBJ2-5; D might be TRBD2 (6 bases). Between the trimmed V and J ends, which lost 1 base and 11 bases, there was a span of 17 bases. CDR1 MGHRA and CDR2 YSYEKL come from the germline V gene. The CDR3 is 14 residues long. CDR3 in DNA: TGCGCCAGCAGCCAAGTCGGAGGAGGAGGGGAGCAGTACTTC. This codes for CASSQVGGGGEQYF.

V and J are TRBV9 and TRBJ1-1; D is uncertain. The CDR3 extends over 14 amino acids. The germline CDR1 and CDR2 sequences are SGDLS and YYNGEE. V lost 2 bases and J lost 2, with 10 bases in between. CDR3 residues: CASSVGSLNTEAFF. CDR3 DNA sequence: TGTGCCAGCAGCGTGGGAAGCCTTAACACTGAAGCTTTCTTT. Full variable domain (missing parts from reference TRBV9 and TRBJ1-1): DSGVTQTPKHLITATGQRVTLRCSPRSGDLSVYWYQQSLDQGLQFLIQYYNGEERAKGNILERFSAQQFPDLHSELNLSSLELGDSALYFCASSVGSLNTEAFFGQGTRLTVV.

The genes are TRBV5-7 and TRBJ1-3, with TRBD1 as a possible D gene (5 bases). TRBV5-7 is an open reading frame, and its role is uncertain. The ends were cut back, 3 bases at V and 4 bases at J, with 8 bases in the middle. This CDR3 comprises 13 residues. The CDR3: CASSSGRGNTIYF. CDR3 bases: TGTGCCAGCAGCTCGGGGCGGGGAAACACCATATATTTT.

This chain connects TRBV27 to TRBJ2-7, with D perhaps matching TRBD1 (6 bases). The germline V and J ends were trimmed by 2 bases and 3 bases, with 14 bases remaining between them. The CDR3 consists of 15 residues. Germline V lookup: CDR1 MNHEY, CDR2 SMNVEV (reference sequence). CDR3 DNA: TGTGCCAGCAGTTTAGTCGGTGGCAGGGGCTACGAGCAGTACTTC. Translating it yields CASSLVGGRGYEQYF.

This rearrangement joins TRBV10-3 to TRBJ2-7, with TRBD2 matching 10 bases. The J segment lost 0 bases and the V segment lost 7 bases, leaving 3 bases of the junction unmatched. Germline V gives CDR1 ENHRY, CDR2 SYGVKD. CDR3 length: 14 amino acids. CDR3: CAIKKREGSYEQYF. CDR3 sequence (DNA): TGTGCCATCAAGAAGCGGGAGGGCTCCTACGAGCAGTACTTC.